This TCR beta chain stems from a study of T cell repertoires in cytomegalovirus infection. Study observations and caveats: Identification of carriers of CMV plus the relevant HLA was achieved through cumulative public TCR beta family frequency. The response measured ex vivo was dominated by TCR beta clonotypes (HLA-C-restricted and CMV-specific).

Each CDR3 protein gets one entry after TCRdb re-called the reads with MiXCR. The sample records some 940,000 distinct CDR3 sequences, approximately 30% being singletons. Trimming took off 4 bases at V and 7 bases at J, with 16 bases between the two ends. CDR3 size: 15 residues. The germline CDR1 and CDR2 sequences are MNHNY and SVGAGI (reference sequence). In its sample, this clonotype was seen a few times. What it binds is not known. The receptor comes from a human donor in good health (CMV status not recorded). Some clones in this sample may be carry-over from other donors' samples. The chain joins TRBV6-6 to TRBJ1-4; weak D call: TRBD1 (6 bases). This specimen was cultured CD8+ T cells from PBMCs, taken from culture after CMV antigen stimulation. The CDR3 DNA is TGTGCCAGCAGTTTGCTCGCTGGGGGGGCTGAAAAACTGTTTTTT. It is translated as CASSLLAGGAEKLFF.